Described below is a single T cell receptor beta chain sequence and its context. The antigen remains unidentified. Germline V lookup: CDR1 SGHTA, CDR2 FQGNSA. This CDR3 is 16 amino acids long. V was cut by 4 bases and J by 5 bases, with 20 bases left in between. PCR amplification relied on 60 Vbeta primers (plus 13 Jbeta primers). Some clones are missing from TCRdb's copy, which holds only in-frame ones; the method was immunoSEQ multiplex PCR. This sample has 180,000 or so clones; under 9.5% occur once, and the top ten carry roughly 1.3%. Donors were ostensibly healthy at sampling, although undocumented immune exposures were probable. The data are from a study of cytomegalovirus exposure and HLA in healthy donors. Study details: Unique TCRs from HLA-typed donors, 85 million to 100 million of them, were held in an early data release. Points from the study as a whole: Reportedly, a later analysis found an Asian-associated ancestry cluster had fewer N-insertions than the roughly 670-donor mean. Overall, roughly 170 TCR beta chains were annotated as cytomegalovirus-associated.

The rearrangement links TRBV7-2 to TRBJ1-1; D not resolved. This receptor was identified in a woman aged 25-40 years in good health and CMV-seropositive. Material: PBMCs. For the CDR3, the DNA is TGTGCCAGCAGCTCCAACCCCACAGCTGGACTGACTGAAGCTTTCTTT. It codes for CASSSNPTAGLTEAFF.